The 29 T cell receptor beta chains given below trace back to one sample, sequenced in a study of cytomegalovirus exposure and HLA in healthy donors. The PCR had 60 Vbeta and 13 Jbeta primers. Method: immunoSEQ multiplex PCR; TCRdb's copy keeps in-frame clones and lacks some. The table lists about 130,000 clones, about 77% of them singletons, with under 1.5% in the top ten. The sequenced sample was PBMCs. Receptor source: a man aged 45-65 years in good health and CMV-seronegative.

The sample holds a few counts of this clone. Other DNA sequences in the same sample also yield this CDR3. CDR3 sequence reads: CASSLGAGGGNQPQHF. The CDR3 coding sequence is TGTGCCAGCAGCTTGGGGGCAGGGGGCGGCAATCAGCCCCAGCATTTT. The rearrangement joins TRBV5-6 to TRBJ1-5; 8 nucleotides match TRBD1. This CDR3 region has 16 residues. Germline V lookup: CDR1 SGHDT, CDR2 YYEEEE. The trim removed 0 bases at V and 2 bases at J, leaving 4 bases unmatched.

The genes are TRBV4-1 and TRBJ1-5; TRBD1 matches at 7 bases. Germline V gives CDR1 MGHRA, CDR2 YSYEKL. With 0 bases clipped from V and 1 base from J, the junction kept 6 bases outside the gene matches. This CDR3 contains 17 residues. The CDR3 DNA sequence: TGCGCCAGCAGCCAAGACCCCGGGACAGCAAGCAATCAGCCCCAGCATTTT. The encoded protein is CASSQDPGTASNQPQHF.

The chain links TRBV6-1 to TRBJ1-1; 12 positions agree with TRBD1. Trimming cost V 6 bases and J 8 bases; bases outside gene matches: 4. The germline V gene has CDR1 MNHNS and CDR2 SASEGT. The CDR3 is 13 residues long. CDR3 sequence reads: CASSPGTGGEAFF. The CDR3, as DNA: TGTGCCAGCAGCCCAGGGACAGGGGGCGAAGCTTTCTTT.

A few counts support this clone. This chain uses TRBV28 with TRBJ1-2; D might be TRBD1 (5 bases). With 4 bases removed from V and 4 bases from J, the gap between germline ends came to 13 bases. CDR1 is MDHEN, CDR2 SYDVKM, per germline. The CDR3 covers 14 residues. The CDR3 nucleotides are TGTGCCAGCAGTTCCCAAACCAGGGTCTATGGCTACACCTTC. Amino acids: CASSSQTRVYGYTF.

The chain is built from TRBV2 and TRBJ2-2, with D maybe TRBD1 (6 bases). V lost 8 bases and J lost 3, with 22 bases in between. The length of the CDR3 is 17 residues. The V gene's germline CDR1 is SNHLY and CDR2 FYNNEI. The CDR3 is CASDRRGQTIDTGELFF. The CDR3 DNA reads TGTGCCAGCGACCGCCGAGGACAGACCATTGACACCGGGGAGCTGTTTTTT.

This clone has a single count. This chain connects TRBV29-1 to TRBJ2-5; weak D call: TRBD1 (8 bases). The CDR3 is made up of 13 amino acids. Looked up from germline, CDR1 is SQVTM and CDR2 is ANQGSEA. V was cut by 7 bases and J by 3 bases, with 15 bases left in between. The CDR3, as DNA: TGCAGCGCCGGGGGGACAGGCGAAGAGACCCAGTACTTC. Residues: CSAGGTGEETQYF.

The chain recombines TRBV2 with TRBJ2-7, with TRBD2 matching 8 bases. Germline values: CDR1 SNHLY, CDR2 FYNNEI. Germline trimming cut 7 bases from V and 6 bases from J; bases unmatched to any gene: 8. This CDR3 has 13 amino acids. CDR3 nucleotide sequence: TGTGCCAGCATTGGGACTAGACGTAGCGAGCAGTACTTC. Amino acids: CASIGTRRSEQYF.

The chain couples TRBV10-1 to TRBJ2-1; 13 nucleotides match TRBD2. The V segment lost 4 bases and the J segment 5 bases; nucleotides outside the gene matches: 2. Germline V gene sequence: CDR1 WNHNN, CDR2 SYGVQD (reference sequence). This CDR3 spans 15 amino acids. Written as DNA, the CDR3 is TGCGCCAGCAGTGCCGGGACTAGCGGGAACAATGAGCAGTTCTTC. It yields the protein CASSAGTSGNNEQFF.

The rearrangement joins TRBV27 to TRBJ1-3; maybe TRBD1 (6 bases). Between the trimmed V and J ends, which lost 0 bases and 4 bases, there was a span of 10 bases. CDR1 and CDR2 from the germline V gene are MNHEY and SMNVEV (reference sequence). The CDR3 length is 15 residues. CDR3 sequence: CASSLSWGTGNTIYF. CDR3 coding DNA: TGTGCCAGCAGTTTATCGTGGGGGACAGGAAACACCATATATTTT.

This clone was seen a handful of times. The chain joins TRBV11-2 to TRBJ1-2, with D possibly being TRBD1 (5 bases). This CDR3 contains 15 residues. CDR1 is SGHAT and CDR2 is FQNNGV in the germline V gene. V lost 1 base to trimming and J lost 5 bases, with 14 bases between them. The CDR3 nucleotides are TGTGCCAGCAGCTTAGCCCTAGGGGCGGCGTATGGCTACACCTTC. Protein sequence: CASSLALGAAYGYTF. Full variable domain (remainder filled in from reference TRBV11-2 and TRBJ1-2): EAGVAQSPRYKIIEKRQSVAFWCNPISGHATLYWYQQILGQGPKLLIQFQNNGVVDDSQLPKDRFSAERLKGVDSTLKIQPAKLEDSAVYLCASSLALGAAYGYTFGSGTRLTVV.

This clone has more than one count but fewer than ten. The genes are TRBV11-2 and TRBJ2-3; perhaps TRBD2 as D (6 bases). The ends were cut back, 1 base at V and 5 bases at J, with 13 bases in the middle. CDR3 length: 15 residues. Germline V gene data show CDR1 as SGHAT and CDR2 as FQNNGV. CDR3 sequence (DNA): TGTGCCAGCAGCTTAGGGACTATAGCTAGAGATACGCAGTATTTT. It specifies CASSLGTIARDTQYF.

This chain links TRBV5-1 with TRBJ2-2; 9 bases are shared with TRBD2. After removal of 4 bases from V and 4 bases from J, the junction contained 8 bases not matched to a gene. The CDR3 runs 16 residues. Germline V gene sequence: CDR1 SGHRS, CDR2 YFSETQ. Here the CDR3 reads CASSLDSSGSTGELFF. The DNA of the CDR3 is TGCGCCAGCAGCCTGGATAGTAGCGGGAGCACCGGGGAGCTGTTTTTT.

On this clone itself: The identical CDR3 is also encoded by other nucleotide sequences in the sample. This chain links TRBV2 with TRBJ2-7, with TRBD1 matching 7 bases. The ends lost 6 bases at V and 0 bases at J; junction bases unmatched: 2. In germline, CDR1 is SNHLY, CDR2 FYNNEI. This CDR3 contains 13 residues. In DNA, the CDR3 is TGTGCCAGCAGCCGGGACAGCTCCTACGAGCAGTACTTC. Its protein is CASSRDSSYEQYF.

The chain uses TRBV2 and TRBJ2-7, with a possible D match to TRBD2 (5 bases). This CDR3 has 15 amino acids. Trimming stripped 3 bases from V and 0 bases from J, with 12 bases between. The V gene's germline CDR1 is SNHLY and CDR2 FYNNEI. The CDR3 DNA reads TGTGCCAGCAGTGAGAGCGGACGGGTCTCCTACGAGCAGTACTTC. It translates to CASSESGRVSYEQYF.

Comments on this clone: Within the sample, other DNA sequences also encode this same CDR3. CDR3 amino acids: CASSIGGGETDTQYF. The CDR3 DNA is TGTGCCAGTAGTATCGGGGGGGGAGAAACAGATACGCAGTATTTT. The chain joins TRBV19 to TRBJ2-3, with 8 bases lining up with TRBD2. Germline V lookup: CDR1 LNHDA, CDR2 SQIVND (reference sequence). Trimming at V came to 3 bases and at J to 3 bases, leaving 5 bases not matched to a gene. The CDR3 is 15 amino acids. Looking up the rest from reference TRBV19 and TRBJ2-3 gives the full variable domain: DGGITQSPKYLFRKEGQNVTLSCEQNLNHDAMYWYRQDPGQGLRLIYYSQIVNDFQKGDIAEGYSVSREKKESFPLTVTSAQKNPTAFYLCASSIGGGETDTQYFGPGTRLTVL.

V gene TRBV30 combines with J gene TRBJ2-1; 8 bases are a match to TRBD2. The trim removed 6 bases at V and 2 bases at J, leaving 9 bases unmatched. The length of the CDR3 is 15 residues. Germline V gives CDR1 GTSNPN, CDR2 SVGIG (reference sequence). The CDR3 DNA follows: TGTGCCTGTGCCATCGGGACTAGTCCCTACAATGAGCAGTTCTTC. Its translation: CACAIGTSPYNEQFF.

As DNA, the CDR3 is TGTGCCAGCAGTTACGGGGGCACCGCCAACAATGAGCAGTTCTTC. It yields the protein CASSYGGTANNEQFF. The V gene is TRBV6-6, the J gene TRBJ2-1; tentative D call: TRBD1 (6 bases). The CDR3 is 15 residues long. Per the germline V gene, CDR1 is MNHNY and CDR2 is SVGAGI (reference sequence). Deletions cut 2 bases from V and 5 bases from J, with 13 bases between.

V gene TRBV6-1 combines with J gene TRBJ2-7, with D possibly matching TRBD2 (7 bases). Per germline, CDR1 MNHNS and CDR2 SASEGT. Trimming pared 5 bases from V and 0 bases from J, leaving 11 bases between. The CDR3 is 14 amino acids. The CDR3 sequence is CASSQGGGSYEQYF. DNA of the CDR3: TGTGCCAGCAGTCAAGGGGGGGGCTCCTACGAGCAGTACTTC.

The V and J genes are TRBV28 and TRBJ1-2; the D is unclear. Trimming took off 6 bases at V and 4 bases at J, with 21 bases between the two ends. CDR1 and CDR2 (germline): MDHEN, SYDVKM. The CDR3 is 16 residues long. The CDR3 reads CASSPGSGGILYGYTF. CDR3 sequence (DNA): TGTGCCAGCAGCCCTGGGTCTGGCGGAATCCTCTATGGCTACACCTTC.

The chain has TRBV14 and TRBJ2-1; weak D call: TRBD1 (6 bases). V shed 2 bases and J shed 10 bases, with 12 bases lying between them. Looked up from germline, CDR1 is SGHDN and CDR2 is FVKESK. The CDR3 contains 13 residues. CDR3 nucleotides: TGTGCCAGCAGCCAACTGAGGGGGACAGAGCAGTTCTTC. It is translated as CASSQLRGTEQFF.

The chain is built from TRBV6-5 and TRBJ1-5; TRBD1 is a possible D gene (6 bases). CDR3 length equals 14 residues. V lost 4 bases and J 3 bases, leaving 10 bases between the germline ends. CDR1 and CDR2 from the germline V gene are MNHEY and SVGAGI. CDR3 sequence (DNA): TGTGCCAGCAGTTCCGACAGGAACAATCAGCCCCAGCATTTT. Translation gives CASSSDRNNQPQHF.

The chain combines TRBV6-5 with TRBJ1-6, with D uncertain. Germline V lookup: CDR1 MNHEY, CDR2 SVGAGI. The CDR3 covers 14 residues. V lost 8 bases and J 7 bases, leaving 15 bases between the germline ends. The CDR3 nucleotides are TGTGCCAGCCACGGCCTCGGAGAGAATTCACCCCTCCACTTT. Protein sequence: CASHGLGENSPLHF.

The V and J genes are TRBV7-9 and TRBJ1-1; 8 bases fit TRBD1. The CDR3 covers 14 residues. From germline, CDR1 is SEHNR and CDR2 FQNEAQ (reference sequence). Trimming removed 1 base from V and 6 bases from J; junction bases left unmatched: 4. The CDR3 here is CASSLGTGFAEAFF. CDR3 DNA sequence: TGTGCCAGCAGCTTAGGGACAGGGTTCGCTGAAGCTTTCTTT.

This clone has only one observation. The chain uses TRBV9 and TRBJ2-3; 9 nucleotides line up with TRBD2. Unmatched junction bases numbered 6, after V lost 4 bases and J lost 6 bases. Germline CDR1 SGDLS, CDR2 YYNGEE. The CDR3 is 14 residues long. The CDR3 DNA sequence: TGTGCCAGCAGCCCACCGAGCGGGGGGGATACGCAGTATTTT. Residues: CASSPPSGGDTQYF.

The chain joins TRBV9 to TRBJ2-2; a weak D match, TRBD1 (6 bases). The germline V gene has CDR1 SGDLS and CDR2 YYNGEE. V was cut by 6 bases and J by 2 bases, with 11 bases left in between. This CDR3 spans 14 amino acids. The chain's CDR3 is CASTQGLNTGELFF. The CDR3 DNA is TGTGCCAGCACCCAGGGGCTAAACACCGGGGAGCTGTTTTTT.

V usage is TRBV30 and J usage is TRBJ2-5; unclear D gene. V dropped 0 bases and J dropped 4 bases, with 12 bases sitting between them. Germline V CDR1 and CDR2: GTSNPN, SVGIG (reference sequence). The CDR3 sequence is 14 residues long. The CDR3 DNA sequence: TGTGCCTGGAGTGTAGTGGGCTGGCGAGAGACCCAGTACTTC. Amino acid sequence: CAWSVVGWRETQYF. Complete variable domain (other parts from reference TRBV30 and TRBJ2-5): SQTIHQWPATLVQPVGSPLSLECTVEGTSNPNLYWYRQAAGRGLQLLFYSVGIGQISSEVPQNLSASRPQDRQFILSSKKLLLSDSGFYLCAWSVVGWRETQYFGPGTRLLVL.

The J gene is TRBJ2-5, the V gene TRBV29-1; D possibly corresponds to TRBD2 (5 bases). CDR3 size: 13 residues. V was cut by 5 bases and J by 5 bases, with 15 bases left in between. The V gene's germline CDR1 is SQVTM and CDR2 ANQGSEA. CDR3 nucleotides: TGCAGCGTTATGGTAGGCGGGCCGGAGACCCAGTACTTC. This sequence encodes CSVMVGGPETQYF.

In its sample, this clone was seen once. The genes are TRBV7-9 and TRBJ2-7, with D perhaps matching TRBD2 (5 bases). Germline values: CDR1 SEHNR, CDR2 FQNEAQ (reference sequence). This CDR3 contains 15 residues. Trimming removed 4 bases at V and 0 bases at J, with 13 bases between. The CDR3 sequence is CASSSDRGNSYEQYF. CDR3 DNA: TGTGCCAGCAGCTCGGATAGAGGGAACTCCTACGAGCAGTACTTC.

At least ten counts were recorded for this clone. The CDR3 loop reads CACSFQGTPPYGYTF. The CDR3 nucleotides read TGTGCCTGCTCCTTTCAAGGGACACCTCCCTATGGCTACACCTTC. The rearrangement uses TRBV28 and TRBJ1-2; D possibly corresponds to TRBD1 (6 bases). Germline assignment: CDR1 MDHEN and CDR2 SYDVKM. CDR3 length equals 15 residues. The germline V and J ends were trimmed by 11 bases and 4 bases, with 23 bases remaining between them.